The 19 T cell receptor beta chains reported below all come from one sample, sequenced in a study of T cells after yellow fever vaccination. TCRdb used MiXCR to reprocess the 5' RACE reads, holding one entry per CDR3 protein. In the table there are roughly 350,000 distinct CDR3 sequences, roughly 3.9% of which are singletons. The sequenced sample was PBMCs, obtained 5 days after the yellow fever booster vaccination. The receptor set was obtained from a man younger than 35 who received the YFV17D yellow fever vaccine.

There are a few counts of this clonotype. The rearrangement uses TRBV7-2 and TRBJ2-5, with TRBD2 matching over 12 bases. The junction had 3 bases not matched to a gene; V was cut back by 4 bases and J by 6 bases. Germline V gives CDR1 SGHTA, CDR2 FQGNSA. The CDR3 consists of 14 residues. This chain's CDR3 is CASSSTSGGQTQYF. CDR3 DNA: TGTGCCAGCAGCTCGACTAGCGGGGGACAGACCCAGTACTTC. Filled out from reference TRBV7-2 and TRBJ2-5, the complete variable domain reads GAGVSQSPSNKVTEKGKDVELRCDPISGHTALYWYRQSLGQGLEFLIYFQGNSAPDKSGLPSDRFSAERTGGSVSTLTIQRTQQEDSAVYLCASSSTSGGQTQYFGPGTRLLVL.

The gene calls are TRBV3-1 and TRBJ2-5; 8 bases match TRBD2. V dropped 4 bases and J dropped 1; count of bases not matched to a gene: 11. The germline V gene has CDR1 LGHDT and CDR2 YNNKEL (reference sequence). The CDR3 is 17 amino acids. CDR3 sequence reads: CASSPGGVRIIQETQYF. In nucleotides, the CDR3 is TGTGCCAGCAGCCCGGGAGGGGTCAGAATCATCCAAGAGACCCAGTACTTC.

This clonotype appeared many times. The gene calls are TRBV7-9 and TRBJ2-5; 7 bases match TRBD1. The CDR3 consists of 16 residues. Germline trimming cut 1 base from V and 2 bases from J; bases unmatched to any gene: 7. CDR1 is SEHNR and CDR2 is FQNEAQ in the germline V gene (reference sequence). Written as DNA, the CDR3 is TGTGCCAGCAGCTTAGGGGCAGGGGGTTCACAAGAGACCCAGTACTTC. This translates into CASSLGAGGSQETQYF.

This clonotype came up many times. This chain's CDR3 is CASSLETAGGPGTDTQYF. The CDR3, as DNA: TGCGCCAGCAGCTTGGAGACAGCGGGGGGGCCGGGCACAGATACGCAGTATTTT. The V gene is TRBV5-1, the J gene TRBJ2-3; 10 bases map to TRBD2. Germline V gene data show CDR1 as SGHRS and CDR2 as YFSETQ. V was pared by 0 bases and J by 1 base, with 8 bases of the junction left unmatched. This CDR3 comprises 18 residues.

V is TRBV29-1 and J is TRBJ2-4; TRBD1 is a possible D gene (6 bases). The germline V gene encodes CDR1 SQVTM and CDR2 ANQGSEA. Trimming shortened V by 7 bases and J by 6 bases, and 16 bases separated the two germline ends. The CDR3 consists of 13 residues. The CDR3 sequence: CSAQPTGLNIQYF. The CDR3 region has the DNA TGCAGCGCCCAACCAACAGGGTTAAACATTCAGTACTTC.

The J gene is TRBJ1-6, the V gene TRBV5-1, with TRBD1 as a possible D gene (6 bases). CDR1 and CDR2 (germline): SGHRS, YFSETQ. The CDR3 runs 15 residues. The germline V and J ends were trimmed by 4 bases and 4 bases, with 12 bases remaining between them. CDR3 residues: CASSRLGQYNSPLHF. CDR3 coding DNA: TGCGCCAGCAGCCGACTAGGACAGTATAATTCACCCCTCCACTTT.

The chain employs TRBV3-1 and TRBJ1-2; 7 bases fit TRBD1. The V gene's germline CDR1 is LGHDT and CDR2 YNNKEL (reference sequence). The CDR3 runs to 14 residues. V dropped 0 bases and J dropped 8; count of bases not matched to a gene: 6. The CDR3 reads CASSQETGFKGYTF. In nucleotides, the CDR3 is TGTGCCAGCAGCCAAGAGACAGGGTTTAAGGGCTACACCTTC.

This clonotype was observed at least ten times. This chain uses TRBV5-1 with TRBJ2-7, with D perhaps TRBD2 (6 bases). This CDR3 comprises 20 residues. The V end lost 0 bases, the J end lost 2 bases, and 27 bases lay between the germline ends. Germline CDR1 and CDR2: SGHRS and YFSETQ. The CDR3 DNA follows: TGCGCCAGCAGCTTGGCTCCCCCGGTTTCGGGGTGGCGGACTACCTACGAGCAGTACTTC. Translating it yields CASSLAPPVSGWRTTYEQYF.

V usage is TRBV6-2 or TRBV6-3 and J usage is TRBJ2-7, with D possibly being TRBD2 (5 bases). Germline loops: CDR1 MNHEY, CDR2 SVGEGT. CDR3 length: 14 amino acids. V gave up 5 bases and J gave up 6 bases, with 17 bases separating them. The DNA for the CDR3 is TGTGCCAGCAGTATATCCCGGGATCTGGGCGAGCAGTACTTC. Translation gives CASSISRDLGEQYF.

This clonotype showed up just a few times. This chain uses TRBV20-1 with TRBJ1-1; D is unresolved. The CDR3 is made up of 15 amino acids. The V and J ends lost 5 bases and 2 bases respectively, with 18 bases between them. Germline values: CDR1 DFQATT, CDR2 SNEGSKA (reference sequence). The CDR3 nucleotides are TGCAGTGCTCCCCGGGCCGGCCAAAGTAACACTGAAGCTTTCTTT. It translates to CSAPRAGQSNTEAFF.

This clonotype has at least ten counts. This chain joins TRBV15 and TRBJ1-1; no clear D gene. Germline V gene lookup returns CDR1 LNHNV and CDR2 YYDKDF (reference sequence). The CDR3 runs to 11 residues. With 10 bases removed from V and 0 bases from J, the gap between germline ends came to 6 bases. In DNA, the CDR3 is TGTGCCAGCACCATGAACACTGAAGCTTTCTTT. This gives the protein CASTMNTEAFF.

V gene TRBV5-1 combines with J gene TRBJ1-5; 7 bases fit TRBD1. CDR3 length equals 15 residues. Germline CDR1 is SGHRS and CDR2 is YFSETQ. The J segment lost 4 bases and the V segment lost 1 base, leaving 5 bases of the junction unmatched. CDR3 sequence reads: CASSLMGQPNQPQHF. CDR3 nucleotide sequence: TGCGCCAGCAGCTTGATGGGACAGCCAAATCAGCCCCAGCATTTT.

This clonotype was counted at least ten times. CDR3 amino acids: CASIDGGETQYF. DNA of the CDR3: TGTGCCAGCATTGATGGGGGAGAGACCCAGTACTTC. The rearrangement uses TRBV28 and TRBJ2-5; tentatively, D is TRBD1 or TRBD2 (5 bases each). Germline lookup yields CDR1 MDHEN and CDR2 SYDVKM. The CDR3 runs 12 residues. V was clipped by 7 bases and J by 4 bases, with 10 bases between them.

This clonotype was found many times. This chain uses TRBV7-2 with TRBJ2-1, with 7 nucleotides matching TRBD2. V lost 8 bases and J lost 2; bases outside the gene matches: 0. The V gene's germline CDR1 is SGHTA and CDR2 FQGNSA. The CDR3 runs 12 residues. The CDR3 DNA reads as TGTGCCAGCGGGGGGGCCTACAATGAGCAGTTCTTC. Residues: CASGGAYNEQFF.

The genes are TRBV12-3 or TRBV12-4 and TRBJ1-2; maybe TRBD1 (5 bases). The V gene lost 7 bases and the J gene lost 5 bases, with 14 bases spanning the gap. The CDR3 totals 13 residues. As DNA, the CDR3 is TGTGCCAGCACCCCGGGGGAATTTTATGGCTACACCTTC. Protein product: CASTPGEFYGYTF.

In nucleotides, the CDR3 is TGTGCCAGCAAGTTGGAGAGGGCTCACAATGAGCAGTTCTTC. Its translation: CASKLERAHNEQFF. The rearrangement uses TRBV6-5 and TRBJ2-1, with D tentatively TRBD2 (5 bases). Trimming removed 7 bases from V and 5 bases from J, with 15 bases in between. Germline CDR1 reads MNHEY; CDR2 reads SVGAGI. CDR3 size: 14 residues.

V usage is TRBV10-2 and J usage is TRBJ2-2; 7 positions match TRBD1. J was trimmed by 5 bases and V by 1 base; bases with no gene match: 4. The CDR3 runs 15 residues. CDR1 is WSHSY and CDR2 is SAAADI in the germline V gene. Written as DNA, the CDR3 is TGCGCCAGCAGTGAGTTGGGGACAGTTACCGGGGAGCTGTTTTTT. It is translated as CASSELGTVTGELFF.

The chain combines TRBV23-1 with TRBJ1-5; D gene ambiguous. TRBV23-1 is an ORF, with its function uncertain. The CDR3 covers 14 residues. The V end lost 9 bases, the J end lost 4 bases, and 16 bases lay between the germline ends. The CDR3 loop is CASPGFPPNQPQHF. CDR3 nucleotide sequence: TGCGCCAGTCCAGGCTTCCCACCGAATCAGCCCCAGCATTTT.

V gene TRBV27 combines with J gene TRBJ1-1; D unclear. Germline CDR1 MNHEY, CDR2 SMNVEV (reference sequence). The V and J ends lost 4 bases and 3 bases respectively, with 12 bases between them. This CDR3 has 14 amino acids. The CDR3, as DNA: TGTGCCAGCAGTTCCCACCCCGGGGACACTGAAGCTTTCTTT. As protein: CASSSHPGDTEAFF.